These 14 T cell receptor beta chains were sequenced from one sample in a study of shared clonotypes between healthy human individuals. Profiling relied on immunoSEQ multiplex PCR, and the TCRdb table lists in-frame clones only, not all of them. This repertoire shows 1.5 million to 2.5 million clones, about 95% found once; its top ten account for 1% to 1.5%. CD45RO-negative CD8 cells positively selected for CCR7 made up the naive population, which excluded terminally differentiated effector memory CD45RA+ cells. Source material: naive CD8+ T cells sorted from blood. These receptors all come from a man younger than 35 in good health.

This chain links TRBV29-1 with TRBJ2-3, with 9 bases fitting TRBD1. The CDR3 length is 16 residues. V dropped 0 bases and J dropped 2; count of bases not matched to a gene: 6. Germline V gene data show CDR1 as SQVTM and CDR2 as ANQGSEA. The CDR3 nucleotides are TGCAGCGTTGAAGAGGGACAGGGCCCACTCACAGATACGCAGTATTTT. It is translated as CSVEEGQGPLTDTQYF.

This chain uses TRBV9 with TRBJ2-3; 7 bases fit TRBD2. V lost 0 bases, J lost 5 bases, and 9 bases stayed unmatched. Germline V CDR1 and CDR2: SGDLS, YYNGEE. The CDR3 has 16 residues. CDR3 bases: TGTGCCAGCAGCGTAGCTCACGGCGGGAGTAAAGATACGCAGTATTTT. Its translation: CASSVAHGGSKDTQYF. Full variable domain (remainder filled in from reference TRBV9 and TRBJ2-3): DSGVTQTPKHLITATGQRVTLRCSPRSGDLSVYWYQQSLDQGLQFLIQYYNGEERAKGNILERFSAQQFPDLHSELNLSSLELGDSALYFCASSVAHGGSKDTQYFGPGTRLTVL.

This chain joins TRBV6-6 and TRBJ2-1; D may match TRBD1 or TRBD2 (6 bases each). The ends were cut back, 6 bases at V and 6 bases at J, with 12 bases in the middle. This CDR3 has 13 residues. Germline CDR1 reads MNHNY; CDR2 reads SVGAGI (reference sequence). Written as DNA, the CDR3 is TGTGCCAGCAGCTCTAGGGGGGCCAATGAGCAGTTCTTC. This sequence encodes CASSSRGANEQFF.

The chain couples TRBV30 to TRBJ1-2; possible D gene TRBD1, 6 bases. The CDR3 has 13 residues. Germline loops: CDR1 GTSNPN, CDR2 SVGIG (reference sequence). Deletions cut 8 bases from V and 5 bases from J, with 18 bases between. CDR3 sequence (DNA): TGTGCCGGCGACACAGGGAGGAAGTATGGCTACACCTTC. Its translation: CAGDTGRKYGYTF.

This chain uses TRBV6-1 with TRBJ1-1; D is undetermined. Germline V gene data show CDR1 as MNHNS and CDR2 as SASEGT. The ends were cut back, 4 bases at V and 8 bases at J, with 8 bases in the middle. The CDR3 loop spans 11 amino acids. The CDR3 region is CASSAPAEAFF. The DNA for the CDR3 is TGTGCCAGCAGTGCCCCGGCAGAAGCTTTCTTT.

The chain has TRBV7-2 and TRBJ2-7; 7 positions agree with TRBD1. Unmatched junction bases numbered 7, after V lost 1 base and J lost 4 bases. This CDR3 has 15 residues. Germline-derived CDR1 and CDR2 are SGHTA and FQGNSA. CDR3 sequence reads: CASSLDEGALYEQYF. As DNA, the CDR3 is TGTGCCAGCAGCTTAGACGAGGGGGCCCTGTACGAGCAGTACTTC.

CDR3 loop: CASSSAESPYYGYTF. For the CDR3, the DNA is TGTGCCAGCAGCTCGGCAGAATCGCCTTACTATGGCTACACCTTC. The rearrangement uses TRBV5-4 and TRBJ1-2; D uncertain. Trimming left V 3 bases short and J 3 bases short, with 15 bases between. Looked up from germline, CDR1 is SGHNT and CDR2 is YYREEE (reference sequence). The CDR3 sequence is 15 residues long.

This clone was recorded once. The chain couples TRBV21-1 to TRBJ1-6; TRBD1 reflects the table's D call only, with no check against the DNA. TRBV21-1 is a pseudogene locus. The CDR3 runs 15 residues. CDR3 sequence reads: CASSNRGRGQSPLHF. CDR3 DNA sequence: TGTGCCAGCAGCAACAGGGGCAGGGGGCAATCACCCCTCCACTTT.

The rearrangement uses TRBV11-3 and TRBJ2-1, with 10 bases matching TRBD2. The CDR3 has 15 residues. V lost 5 bases and J lost 8; bases outside the gene matches: 9. Germline loops: CDR1 SGHNT, CDR2 YENEEA. The CDR3 sequence: CASSPTSGREDEQFF. In DNA, the CDR3 is TGTGCCAGCAGCCCCACGAGCGGGAGGGAAGATGAGCAGTTCTTC.

The chain's CDR3 is CASSQEWSGVDTGELFF. The CDR3 DNA follows: TGCGCCAGCAGCCAAGAATGGTCAGGGGTGGACACCGGGGAGCTGTTTTTT. The genes are TRBV4-1 and TRBJ2-2; perhaps TRBD1 as D (6 bases). Germline CDR1 MGHRA, CDR2 YSYEKL. The V end was cut by 0 bases, the J end by 3 bases, with 14 bases between. The CDR3 loop spans 17 amino acids.

The chain carries TRBV19 and TRBJ1-3; no clear D gene. This CDR3 is built from 14 residues. V lost 5 bases and J lost 0, with 8 bases in between. Germline CDR1 and CDR2: LNHDA and SQIVND (reference sequence). CDR3 bases: TGTGCCAGTAGTCGGACTGACTCTGGAAACACCATATATTTT. It yields the protein CASSRTDSGNTIYF.

This clone was recorded once. The J gene is TRBJ1-4, the V gene TRBV5-1; D not certain. The CDR3 sequence is 16 residues long. V was pared by 5 bases and J by 1 base, with 15 bases between. Germline CDR1 reads SGHRS; CDR2 reads YFSETQ. DNA of the CDR3: TGCGCCAGCAGTCTTAACCCAGGCCAAACTAATGAAAAACTGTTTTTT. Encoded protein: CASSLNPGQTNEKLFF.

This rearrangement joins TRBV7-9 to TRBJ2-1; D might be TRBD2 (6 bases). This CDR3 is built from 15 residues. Germline CDR1 reads SEHNR; CDR2 reads FQNEAQ (reference sequence). V was shortened by 1 base and J by 2 bases, with 9 bases between the two germline ends. The CDR3 bases are TGTGCCAGCAGCTTAGGACTAGAGGCCTACAATGAGCAGTTCTTC. This sequence encodes CASSLGLEAYNEQFF.

This clone was found a few times. Other nucleotide sequences from this sample produce the same CDR3. This sequence joins TRBV4-1 and TRBJ1-1; the D gene is possibly TRBD1 (6 bases). V was trimmed by 2 bases and J by 1 base, leaving 8 bases between them. Per germline, CDR1 MGHRA and CDR2 YSYEKL. This CDR3 comprises 14 residues. CDR3 DNA: TGCGCCAGCAGCCAAACGACAGGGAACACTGAAGCTTTCTTT. Translated: CASSQTTGNTEAFF.